This passage covers 8 T cell receptor beta chains from one sample sequenced in a study of CXCR3-negative and CXCR3-positive naive CD8 T cells. UMI-labeled 5' RACE TRB cDNA libraries were prepared from the cells. TCRdb re-analyzed the 5' RACE reads; it lists each CDR3 protein once, without DNA. This repertoire comprises 43,000 or so distinct CDR3 sequences; its ten largest clones make up 1.5% to 2%. The source material was naive CXCR3- CD8+ T cells from blood. The subset here: CD45RO-CCR7+CD27+CD95- naive CD8+ T cells lacking CXCR3 (TNR3-). The receptors stem from a human donor in good health. Some clones in this sample may be carry-over from other donors' samples.

This clonotype is identified as medium-sized (0.01 to 0.1%) from frequency. The V call is TRBV7-6, the J call TRBJ1-5. The CDR3 extends over 13 amino acids. Per germline, CDR1 SGHVS and CDR2 FNYEAQ. The CDR3 region is CASSTGPYQPQHF.

V is TRBV11-2 and J is TRBJ2-4; as DNA is missing, the TRBD1 call by TCRdb cannot be tested. This CDR3 is built from 18 residues. Germline V lookup: CDR1 SGHAT, CDR2 FQNNGV. CDR3 sequence reads: CASSLESDRGLAKNIQYF.

The V gene is TRBV28, the J gene TRBJ2-3; with no DNA, the TCRdb D assignment of TRBD1 cannot be verified. CDR1 MDHEN and CDR2 SYDVKM come from the germline V gene. The CDR3 loop spans 18 amino acids. This CDR3 is CASSFPPPPYPDTDTQYF. Using reference TRBV28 and TRBJ2-3 for the parts outside the CDR3, the full variable domain is DVKVTQSSRYLVKRTGEKVFLECVQDMDHENMFWYRQDPGLGLRLIYFSYDVKMKEKGDIPEGYSVSREKKERFSLILESASTNQTSMYLCASSFPPPPYPDTDTQYFGPGTRLTVL.

The gene calls are TRBV27 and TRBJ2-1; TCRdb outputs TRBD1, but without DNA this stays unchecked. Germline V gives CDR1 MNHEY, CDR2 SMNVEV (reference sequence). The CDR3 covers 15 residues. CDR3 region: CASSAPAPTSNEQFF.

V is TRBV6-6 and J is TRBJ1-5; the D gene TCRdb calls, TRBD1, cannot be checked with no DNA. Germline CDR1 reads MNHNY; CDR2 reads SVGAGI (reference sequence). The CDR3 totals 13 residues. The CDR3 sequence: CASGGQVNQPQHF.

The rearrangement uses TRBV9 and TRBJ1-5. The CDR3 extends over 15 amino acids. The V gene's germline CDR1 is SGDLS and CDR2 YYNGEE. This CDR3 reads CASSVEGRLNQPQHF.

V is TRBV7-3 and J is TRBJ2-3; the D call from TCRdb, TRBD1, cannot be confirmed without DNA. The CDR3 has 13 residues. Germline V lookup: CDR1 SGHTA, CDR2 FQGTGA. The CDR3: CASSPGSVDTQYF.

The chain recombines TRBV12-3 or TRBV12-4 with TRBJ2-5; checking the TCRdb D call of TRBD2 is not possible without DNA. CDR3 size: 17 residues. CDR3 amino acids: CASSPLAGESIAETQYF.